The 30 T cell receptor beta chains listed next were all sequenced from one sample in a study of shared clonotypes between healthy human individuals. Sequencing was performed with immunoSEQ multiplex PCR; in TCRdb, only in-frame clones are kept and a portion is missing. Of fewer than 2.5 million clones listed, approximately 93% are singletons. Sequencing input: naive CD4+ T cells from PBMCs. Subset: CD45RA+ positively selected. The receptors shown here come from a man between 18 and 35 years old in good health. Some clones in this sample may be carry-over from other donors' samples.

A word on this clone: The same CDR3 can be traced to other DNA sequences in this sample. This sequence joins TRBV6-5 and TRBJ2-1, with 11 bases that match TRBD2. J gave up 7 bases and V 2 bases, and 4 bases lay outside the gene matches. Germline V CDR1 and CDR2: MNHEY, SVGAGI. The CDR3 runs to 15 residues. This CDR3 reads CASSYSLAGGNEQFF. The DNA for the CDR3 is TGTGCCAGCAGTTACAGTCTAGCGGGGGGTAATGAGCAGTTCTTC.

This chain uses TRBV7-9 with TRBJ2-1, with TRBD2 matching over 8 bases. The V gene end was trimmed by 2 bases and the J gene end by 9 bases; junction bases not matched to a gene: 9. CDR3 length: 15 amino acids. Germline loops: CDR1 SEHNR, CDR2 FQNEAQ (reference sequence). The CDR3 sequence: CASSLSGSPPSEQFF. The CDR3, as DNA: TGTGCCAGCAGCTTAAGCGGGAGTCCCCCTAGTGAGCAGTTCTTC.

A remark on this clone: The same CDR3 also results from other DNA sequences found in this sample. The V and J genes are TRBV28 and TRBJ1-1; TRBD1 might be the D (5 bases). Deletions cut 4 bases from V and 4 bases from J, with 13 bases between. Germline V CDR1 and CDR2: MDHEN, SYDVKM. The length of the CDR3 is 14 residues. The CDR3 coding sequence is TGTGCCAGCAGTTCACCGGGGGGTAGCACTGAAGCTTTCTTT. It is translated as CASSSPGGSTEAFF.

This chain uses TRBV5-1 with TRBJ2-1; 11 nucleotides match TRBD2. The germline V gene has CDR1 SGHRS and CDR2 YFSETQ. The junction had 5 bases not matched to a gene; V was cut back by 1 base and J by 5 bases. The CDR3 length is 16 residues. CDR3 region: CASSLISGRANNEQFF. The CDR3 nucleotides are TGCGCCAGCAGCTTGATTAGCGGGAGGGCCAACAATGAGCAGTTCTTC.

This chain joins TRBV5-1 and TRBJ1-2, with D unresolved. CDR3 length: 12 amino acids. Between the trimmed V and J ends, which lost 4 bases and 9 bases, there was a span of 13 bases. CDR1 and CDR2 from the germline V gene are SGHRS and YFSETQ. The CDR3 nucleotides are TGCGCCAGCAGCGGCGGGTCGGCCAGCTACACCTTC. This translates into CASSGGSASYTF.

The chain couples TRBV15 to TRBJ1-5, with a possible D match to TRBD1 (6 bases). Germline V gene lookup returns CDR1 LNHNV and CDR2 YYDKDF (reference sequence). The V and J ends lost 5 bases and 4 bases respectively, with 24 bases between them. This CDR3 region has 18 residues. The CDR3 nucleotides are TGTGCCACCAGCGCACCTATGCGGGCAGGGGTCGGGAATCAGCCCCAGCATTTT. The encoded protein is CATSAPMRAGVGNQPQHF.

V is TRBV15 and J is TRBJ1-5, with D maybe TRBD1 (6 bases). Germline loops: CDR1 LNHNV, CDR2 YYDKDF (reference sequence). V was pared by 3 bases and J by 9 bases, with 12 bases between. This CDR3 is 13 amino acids long. This chain's CDR3 is CATSRGGPRPQHF. Written as DNA, the CDR3 is TGTGCCACCAGCAGGGGGGGGCCCCGGCCCCAGCATTTT. Variable domain in full (rest from reference TRBV15 and TRBJ1-5): DAMVIQNPRYQVTQFGKPVTLSCSQTLNHNVMYWYQQKSSQAPKLLFHYYDKDFNNEADTPDNFQSRRPNTSFCFLDIRSPGLGDTAMYLCATSRGGPRPQHFGDGTRLSIL.

Of note for this clone: This sample includes further DNA sequences coding for the same CDR3. The chain combines TRBV5-1 with TRBJ2-7, with 8 bases lining up with TRBD2. Germline V lookup: CDR1 SGHRS, CDR2 YFSETQ. Trimming at V came to 4 bases and at J to 0 bases, leaving 3 bases not matched to a gene. CDR3 length: 14 residues. Written as DNA, the CDR3 is TGCGCCAGCAGCCTGGGGACTAGCTCCTACGAGCAGTACTTC. This codes for CASSLGTSSYEQYF. Complete variable domain (other parts from reference TRBV5-1 and TRBJ2-7): KAGVTQTPRYLIKTRGQQVTLSCSPISGHRSVSWYQQTPGQGLQFLFEYFSETQRNKGNFPGRFSGRQFSNSRSEMNVSTLELGDSALYLCASSLGTSSYEQYFGPGTRLTVT.

The chain carries TRBV20-1 and TRBJ2-7; D remains ambiguous. The V gene lost 1 base and the J gene lost 6 bases, with 7 bases spanning the gap. Germline V gives CDR1 DFQATT, CDR2 SNEGSKA (reference sequence). The CDR3 covers 11 residues. CDR3 region: CSARVDAEQYF. The CDR3 DNA is TGCAGTGCTAGAGTCGACGCCGAGCAGTACTTC.

This rearrangement joins TRBV5-8 to TRBJ2-5, with 7 bases fitting TRBD1. CDR1 SGHTS and CDR2 YDEGEE come from the germline V gene. This CDR3 is 17 amino acids long. J lost 2 bases, V lost 4 bases, and 14 bases had no gene match. The CDR3 DNA reads as TGTGCCAGCAGCCCCTCCAGGGACAGTACGCTACAAGAGACCCAGTACTTC. Encoded protein: CASSPSRDSTLQETQYF.

Remarks on this clone: In the same sample, other DNA sequences code for this CDR3. DNA of the CDR3: TGTGCCAGCAGCGTAGCTCCCGGGACAGCCTACGAGCAGTACTTC. Residues: CASSVAPGTAYEQYF. This chain connects TRBV9 to TRBJ2-7, with 7 positions matching TRBD1. Trimming removed 0 bases from V and 2 bases from J; junction bases left unmatched: 5. This CDR3 comprises 15 residues. In germline, CDR1 is SGDLS, CDR2 YYNGEE.

Notes on this clone: At the DNA level, this CDR3 is encoded by other sequences in the same sample as well. The rearrangement joins TRBV9 to TRBJ2-1, with 10 bases aligning to TRBD2. Per the germline V gene, CDR1 is SGDLS and CDR2 is YYNGEE. CDR3 length: 15 amino acids. The J segment lost 7 bases and the V segment lost 0 bases, leaving 4 bases of the junction unmatched. The chain's CDR3 is CASSVESGRANEQFF. The CDR3 DNA reads as TGTGCCAGCAGCGTAGAAAGCGGGAGGGCGAATGAGCAGTTCTTC.

J is TRBJ2-7 and V is TRBV28, with D tentatively TRBD2 (5 bases). Germline V gives CDR1 MDHEN, CDR2 SYDVKM. The CDR3 extends over 15 amino acids. Trimming removed 5 bases at V and 1 base at J, with 15 bases between. The CDR3 loop reads CASSHRTLGSYEQYF. CDR3 in DNA: TGTGCCAGCAGTCACCGGACTCTTGGGTCCTACGAGCAGTACTTC.

This clone showed up just a few times. This sample includes further DNA sequences coding for the same CDR3. This chain uses TRBV6-5 with TRBJ1-5; 7 bases fit TRBD1. Germline V CDR1 and CDR2: MNHEY, SVGAGI. This CDR3 spans 15 amino acids. J gave up 7 bases and V 0 bases, and 6 bases lay outside the gene matches. CDR3 bases: TGTGCCAGCAGTTACTCCGGCAGGGGGGGCCAGCCCCAGCATTTT. Translation: CASSYSGRGGQPQHF.

This clone came up a few times. The genes are TRBV2 and TRBJ1-5; D gene unclear. V was clipped by 6 bases and J by 13 bases, with 16 bases between them. The germline V gene has CDR1 SNHLY and CDR2 FYNNEI. The CDR3 sequence is 12 residues long. CDR3 coding DNA: TGTGCCAGCAGATCTGACACCCCTACTCAGCATTTT. Amino acid sequence: CASRSDTPTQHF.

As DNA, the CDR3 is TGTGCCAGCAGTGAAGTTATCCGTGAGCAGTTCTTC. Protein sequence: CASSEVIREQFF. The rearrangement links TRBV2 to TRBJ2-1; D not resolved. Trimming cost V 1 base and J 9 bases, with 7 bases left between them. The germline CDR1 and CDR2 sequences are SNHLY and FYNNEI. The CDR3 is made up of 12 amino acids.

In this sample, this clone turned up once. This chain uses TRBV19 with TRBJ2-2, with a tentative D call TRBD2 (6 bases). Per the germline V gene, CDR1 is LNHDA and CDR2 is SQIVND (reference sequence). There are 14 residues in the CDR3. The V and J ends lost 6 bases and 1 base respectively, with 9 bases between them. CDR3 nucleotide sequence: TGTGCCAGTAGGGAGGGCCGGAACACCGGGGAGCTGTTTTTT. Translation: CASREGRNTGELFF.

The chain has TRBV7-9 and TRBJ1-5, with unresolved D. The CDR3 has 14 residues. Per germline, CDR1 SEHNR and CDR2 FQNEAQ (reference sequence). V was cut by 1 base and J by 1 base, with 5 bases left in between. The CDR3 sequence: CASSLGTSNQPQHF. The CDR3 DNA follows: TGTGCCAGCAGCTTAGGGACGAGCAATCAGCCCCAGCATTTT.

The genes are TRBV28 and TRBJ1-3; 8 bases align to TRBD1. The V and J ends lost 4 bases and 2 bases, in that order; junction bases with no gene match: 4. Germline V gene sequence: CDR1 MDHEN, CDR2 SYDVKM. This CDR3 has 15 amino acids. The CDR3 spells CASSSAGGTGNTIYF. In DNA form, the CDR3 reads TGTGCCAGCAGTTCTGCAGGGGGCACTGGAAACACCATATATTTT.

The chain links TRBV6-1 to TRBJ1-1, with TRBD1 identical over 7 bases. Germline assignment: CDR1 MNHNS and CDR2 SASEGT. The CDR3 runs 14 residues. Germline trimming cut 6 bases from V and 3 bases from J; bases unmatched to any gene: 7. In nucleotides, the CDR3 is TGTGCCAGCAGAGACCCCAGGGGGGACACTGAAGCTTTCTTT. Its translation is CASRDPRGDTEAFF.

The V gene is TRBV14, the J gene TRBJ1-1; D not certain. From germline, CDR1 is SGHDN and CDR2 FVKESK. This CDR3 is built from 13 residues. Trimming pared 3 bases from V and 1 base from J, leaving 6 bases between. The chain's CDR3 is CASSHNRNTEAFF. DNA for the CDR3: TGTGCCAGCAGCCACAATCGGAACACTGAAGCTTTCTTT.

The J gene is TRBJ1-4, the V gene TRBV19; D perhaps matches TRBD1 (6 bases). This CDR3 is built from 13 residues. Germline CDR1 reads LNHDA; CDR2 reads SQIVND (reference sequence). V was clipped by 5 bases and J by 15 bases, with 19 bases between them. CDR3 in DNA: TGTGCCAGTAGTCCTCGTGGGGGGGGCCCGGTGTTTTTT. Its translation: CASSPRGGGPVFF.

Only one count was recorded for this clone. V gene TRBV5-6 combines with J gene TRBJ2-3, with D possibly matching TRBD2 (5 bases). The CDR3 extends over 14 amino acids. Per the germline V gene, CDR1 is SGHDT and CDR2 is YYEEEE. V lost 0 bases to trimming and J lost 4 bases, with 9 bases between them. The CDR3 protein is CASSLGEYPDTQYF. In DNA form, the CDR3 reads TGTGCCAGCAGCTTGGGGGAGTACCCAGATACGCAGTATTTT.

The rearrangement uses TRBV10-3 and TRBJ2-3, with unresolved D. Trimming stripped 0 bases from V and 2 bases from J, with 9 bases between. The CDR3 runs 15 residues. Germline V gene data show CDR1 as ENHRY and CDR2 as SYGVKD. CDR3 in amino acids: CAISESVGNTDTQYF. In DNA, the CDR3 is TGTGCCATCAGTGAGTCGGTAGGAAACACAGATACGCAGTATTTT.

The chain employs TRBV7-9 and TRBJ1-5; a weak D match, TRBD1 (5 bases). With 7 bases removed from V and 0 bases from J, the gap between germline ends came to 16 bases. The CDR3 extends over 16 amino acids. Germline CDR1 and CDR2: SEHNR and FQNEAQ (reference sequence). CDR3 loop: CASITLGGNSNQPQHF. The CDR3 nucleotides are TGTGCCAGCATCACATTGGGGGGGAATAGCAATCAGCCCCAGCATTTT. Full variable domain (remainder filled in from reference TRBV7-9 and TRBJ1-5): DTGVSQNPRHKITKRGQNVTFRCDPISEHNRLYWYRQTLGQGPEFLTYFQNEAQLEKSRLLSDRFSAERPKGSFSTLEIQRTEQGDSAMYLCASITLGGNSNQPQHFGDGTRLSIL.

This chain connects TRBV7-9 to TRBJ1-2; tentative D call: TRBD1 (5 bases). CDR3 length equals 13 residues. CDR1 SEHNR and CDR2 FQNEAQ come from the germline V gene (reference sequence). V was cut by 5 bases and J by 4 bases, with 11 bases left in between. The DNA for the CDR3 is TGTGCCAGCAGCCAACGGGGCGGCTATGGCTACACCTTC. Encoded protein: CASSQRGGYGYTF.

The chain uses TRBV28 and TRBJ2-5, with 7 nucleotides matching TRBD2. The CDR3 length is 13 residues. Trimming cost V 6 bases and J 4 bases; bases outside gene matches: 5. Per germline, CDR1 MDHEN and CDR2 SYDVKM. CDR3 in amino acids: CASSFGLVETQYF. DNA for the CDR3: TGTGCCAGCAGCTTTGGACTAGTAGAGACCCAGTACTTC.

In regard to this clone: The sample holds other DNA sequences that translate to the same CDR3. The rearrangement uses TRBV7-9 and TRBJ2-7; no reliable D call. V lost 2 bases to trimming and J lost 0 bases, with 5 bases between them. The CDR3 is 13 amino acids. From germline, CDR1 is SEHNR and CDR2 FQNEAQ (reference sequence). Here the CDR3 DNA reads TGTGCCAGCAGCTTACCAAGCTCCTACGAGCAGTACTTC. Encoded protein: CASSLPSSYEQYF.

Notes on this clone: Other DNA sequences from this sample encode an identical CDR3 as well. The chain employs TRBV5-1 and TRBJ2-3; 10 bases agree with TRBD2. The CDR3 has 16 amino acids. Germline loops: CDR1 SGHRS, CDR2 YFSETQ. J lost 2 bases, V lost 0 bases, and 3 bases had no gene match. The DNA of the CDR3 is TGCGCCAGCAGCTTGGGGACTAGCGGAAACACAGATACGCAGTATTTT. Protein sequence: CASSLGTSGNTDTQYF.

The rearrangement joins TRBV10-2 to TRBJ2-7; 7 bases match TRBD2. CDR1 and CDR2 (germline): WSHSY, SAAADI. With 3 bases clipped from V and 4 bases from J, the junction kept 6 bases outside the gene matches. The CDR3 spans 14 residues. As DNA, the CDR3 is TGCGCCAGCAGTGATCAGGGAGGGGATTACGAGCAGTACTTC. This codes for CASSDQGGDYEQYF.